The following is a T cell receptor (beta chain) sequence with its context. Its antigen is still unknown. Generated by immunoSEQ multiplex PCR, the TCRdb table keeps only in-frame clones and is missing some. The data show over 100,000 clones, about 93% seen once. V was cut by 4 bases and J by 3 bases, with 20 bases left in between. CDR1 is SGHNT, CDR2 YYREEE, per germline (reference sequence). The length of the CDR3 is 17 residues. The record originates from a study of OX40 agonist ivuxolimab in advanced cancers. General study results and limits: Certain nonresponders additionally had low normalized T-cell clonal expansion. Partial responders at 0.1-3.0 mg/kg had among the lowest clonal expansion.

This rearrangement joins TRBV5-4 to TRBJ1-5, with a weak D call TRBD1 (5 bases). This receptor was taken from an adult with an advanced solid tumor such as melanoma, head and neck, liver or kidney cancer. The input for sequencing was CD4+ or CD8+ T cells sorted from blood, taken in a trial of the OX40 agonist ivuxolimab. CDR3 nucleotide sequence: TGTGCCAGCAGCCCCGCCCCGGGACGCTCTCCCAATCAGCCCCAGCATTTT. It encodes CASSPAPGRSPNQPQHF.